The next 14 T cell receptor beta chains were all read from a single sample in a study of blood T cells in healthy people across ages. A second PCR of roughly 7 to 11 cycles used a sample-barcoded 5' primer and a J-beta primer mix. TCRdb fed the 5' RACE reads into MiXCR, producing one record per CDR3 protein. Among approximately 1.5 million distinct CDR3 sequences listed, roughly 43% were seen once. The sample was blood. These receptors originate from a woman aged 18-29 years in good health.

This rearrangement joins TRBV3-1 to TRBJ2-3; D unclear. V was trimmed by 0 bases and J by 0 bases, leaving 7 bases between them. The CDR3 runs 15 residues. CDR1 and CDR2 from the germline V gene are LGHDT and YNNKEL (reference sequence). The CDR3 region is CASSQDFASTDTQYF. CDR3 sequence (DNA): TGTGCCAGCAGCCAAGATTTTGCTAGCACAGATACGCAGTATTTT.

The CDR3 region has the DNA TGTGCCAGCAGCTCATTTCGGGGGACAGGGGGCACAGATACGCAGTATTTT. It encodes CASSSFRGTGGTDTQYF. The rearrangement joins TRBV7-6 to TRBJ2-3, with TRBD1 identical over 10 bases. The CDR3 extends over 17 amino acids. V shed 4 bases, J shed 1 base, and the junction held 8 bases outside the gene matches. Germline loops: CDR1 SGHVS, CDR2 FNYEAQ.

The chain combines TRBV7-2 with TRBJ2-7; TRBD2 aligns across 10 bases. The V gene's germline CDR1 is SGHTA and CDR2 FQGNSA. J lost 7 bases, V lost 4 bases, and 22 bases had no gene match. CDR3 size: 19 residues. CDR3 DNA: TGTGCCAGCAGCTACCGTTTAGATAGCGGGGGGACAACCTCAAGAGAGCAGTACTTC. This codes for CASSYRLDSGGTTSREQYF.

This chain links TRBV7-2 with TRBJ2-2; tentatively, D is TRBD1 or TRBD2 (6 bases each). Trimming removed 7 bases from V and 0 bases from J, with 9 bases in between. The V gene's germline CDR1 is SGHTA and CDR2 FQGNSA. The CDR3 has 14 amino acids. The CDR3 bases are TGTGCCAGCATAGGGGGGTCGAACACCGGGGAGCTGTTTTTT. As protein: CASIGGSNTGELFF.

This clonotype showed up just once. Possible read error: a much larger clone is one base away. The chain combines TRBV7-9 with TRBJ1-2; D is unresolved. V was cut by 0 bases and J by 3 bases, with 8 bases left in between. This CDR3 contains 14 residues. The germline V gene has CDR1 SEHNR and CDR2 FQNEAQ (reference sequence). CDR3 in DNA: TGTGCCAGCAGCTTAGCGGGGAACTACTATGGCTACACCTTC. Its protein product is CASSLAGNYYGYTF.

The rearrangement joins TRBV13 to TRBJ2-7, with TRBD2 matching 8 bases. Unmatched junction bases numbered 8, after V lost 4 bases and J lost 0 bases. The CDR3 spans 16 residues. CDR1 is PRHDT, CDR2 FYEKMQ, per germline (reference sequence). The CDR3 loop reads CASSSYRSGNSYEQYF. The CDR3 DNA reads as TGTGCCAGCAGCTCATACCGTAGCGGGAACTCCTACGAGCAGTACTTC. The full variable domain, in which reference TRBV13 and TRBJ2-7 provide the parts outside the CDR3, is AAGVIQSPRHLIKEKRETATLKCYPIPRHDTVYWYQQGPGQDPQFLISFYEKMQSDKGSIPDRFSAQQFSDYHSELNMSSLELGDSALYFCASSSYRSGNSYEQYFGPGTRLTVT.

This clonotype was counted only a few times. This CDR3 reads CASSVHSGNQPQHF. CDR3 bases: TGTGCCAGCAGCGTCCACAGTGGGAATCAGCCCCAGCATTTT. This chain links TRBV6-2 or TRBV6-3 with TRBJ1-5; no reliable D call. Germline V CDR1 and CDR2: MNHEY, SVGEGT. The CDR3 length is 14 residues. The ends were cut back, 6 bases at V and 4 bases at J, with 13 bases in the middle.

V is TRBV7-9 and J is TRBJ1-2; possible D gene TRBD1, 6 bases. The length of the CDR3 is 16 residues. CDR1 SEHNR and CDR2 FQNEAQ come from the germline V gene (reference sequence). With 5 bases removed from V and 5 bases from J, the gap between germline ends came to 21 bases. The CDR3 loop reads CASSPLGPGAKYGYTF. CDR3 bases: TGTGCCAGCAGCCCCTTAGGCCCGGGGGCGAAGTATGGCTACACCTTC.

This clonotype was seen a few times. The rearrangement links TRBV5-1 to TRBJ2-3, with 8 positions matching TRBD1. V lost 5 bases, J lost 6 bases, and 8 bases stayed unmatched. The CDR3 is made up of 14 amino acids. The germline CDR1 and CDR2 sequences are SGHRS and YFSETQ. The CDR3 coding sequence is TGCGCCAGCAGGCCGCAGGGGGCGACGGATACGCAGTATTTT. Translating it yields CASRPQGATDTQYF.

This clonotype appeared a few times. This chain connects TRBV25-1 to TRBJ2-3; no definite D call. Per the germline V gene, CDR1 is MGHDK and CDR2 is SYGVNS. V gave up 3 bases and J gave up 2 bases, with 6 bases separating them. The CDR3 contains 13 residues. The CDR3: CASSEFATDTQYF. In DNA, the CDR3 is TGTGCCAGCAGTGAGTTTGCCACAGATACGCAGTATTTT.

The chain employs TRBV29-1 and TRBJ1-1, with TRBD1 matching 7 bases. V lost 1 base and J lost 8; bases outside the gene matches: 10. The CDR3 length is 14 residues. The germline gives CDR1 SQVTM, CDR2 ANQGSEA. DNA for the CDR3: TGCAGCGTTGAAGGACGACAGGGTTTTAGGGAAGCTTTCTTT. Translating it yields CSVEGRQGFREAFF.

The V call is TRBV27, the J call TRBJ1-5; no definite D call. CDR1 MNHEY and CDR2 SMNVEV come from the germline V gene (reference sequence). The CDR3 is made up of 15 amino acids. Trimming cost V 2 bases and J 7 bases, with 15 bases left between them. CDR3 coding DNA: TGTGCCAGCAGTTTAGGCCGCCGTTCTAGGCAGCCCCAGCATTTT. It encodes CASSLGRRSRQPQHF.

This clonotype showed up just once. The gene calls are TRBV7-9 and TRBJ2-7; no firm D call. CDR3 size: 14 residues. Trimming pared 5 bases from V and 0 bases from J, leaving 11 bases between. The germline gives CDR1 SEHNR, CDR2 FQNEAQ (reference sequence). CDR3 sequence (DNA): TGTGCCAGCAGCGTAGACGGCACCTCCTACGAGCAGTACTTC. This encodes CASSVDGTSYEQYF.

The V and J genes are TRBV6-5 and TRBJ2-7; D gene uncertain. Germline V CDR1 and CDR2: MNHEY, SVGAGI. CDR3 length: 15 amino acids. Trimming stripped 1 base from V and 2 bases from J, with 12 bases between. The CDR3 loop is CASSYWSGETYEQYF. CDR3 nucleotides: TGTGCCAGCAGTTACTGGTCAGGAGAAACCTACGAGCAGTACTTC.